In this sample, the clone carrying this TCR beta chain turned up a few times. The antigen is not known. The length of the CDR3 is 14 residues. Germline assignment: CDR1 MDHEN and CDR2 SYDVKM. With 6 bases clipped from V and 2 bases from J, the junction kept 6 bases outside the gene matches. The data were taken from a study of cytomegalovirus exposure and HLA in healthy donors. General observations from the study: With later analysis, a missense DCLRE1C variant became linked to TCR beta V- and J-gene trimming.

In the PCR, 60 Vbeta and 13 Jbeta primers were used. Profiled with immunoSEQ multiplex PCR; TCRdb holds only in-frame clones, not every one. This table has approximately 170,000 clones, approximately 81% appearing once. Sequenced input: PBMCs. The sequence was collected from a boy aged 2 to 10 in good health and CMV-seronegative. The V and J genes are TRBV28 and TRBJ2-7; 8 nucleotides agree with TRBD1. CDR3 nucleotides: TGTGCCAGCAGCTCCGGGACAGGAACCTACGAGCAGTACTTC. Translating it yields CASSSGTGTYEQYF. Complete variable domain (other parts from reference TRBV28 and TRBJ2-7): DVKVTQSSRYLVKRTGEKVFLECVQDMDHENMFWYRQDPGLGLRLIYFSYDVKMKEKGDIPEGYSVSREKKERFSLILESASTNQTSMYLCASSSGTGTYEQYFGPGTRLTVT.